This TCR beta chain was found in a study of tumor-infiltrating lymphocytes in primary liver carcinoma. Germline DNA was also extracted, while the blood RNA originated from unsorted whole blood. In germline, CDR1 is MNHNS, CDR2 SASEGT. This CDR3 is built from 17 residues. As concerns this clonotype: The junction and the germline gene differ at one end; a read error may be behind it.

TCR beta cDNA came from around 0.5 ug total RNA, primed with a constant-region primer. Each TCR beta library was derived from three nested multiplex PCR rounds that employed slightly modified ARM-PCR. Forward primers for TRBV1-TRBV30 and a C-beta reverse primer served the first two PCR rounds, at 10 cycles each. One entry per CDR3 protein, called by TCRdb with MiXCR from the multiplex PCR reads. The sample holds about 320,000 distinct CDR3 sequences, about 62% seen once. This sequence was found in a man aged 35 to 55 with primary liver carcinoma and hepatitis B virus infection. Material for sequencing was peripheral blood. The chain carries TRBV6-1 and TRBJ1-5; 9 bases match TRBD1. The CDR3 is CAGSEEGTGYSNQPQDF. CDR3 nucleotides: TGTGCCGGCAGTGAAGAAGGGACAGGGTATAGCAATCAGCCCCAGGATTTT.